This T cell receptor (beta chain) was captured in a study of blood T cells in healthy people across ages (dated by TCRdb to between 2014 and 2016). For the wider study: In model experiments, template switching captured roughly one uniquely barcoded TCR beta cDNA molecule for every two T cells. Four age groups were formed from the donors: young (average around 15 years), middle-aged (approximately 39), aged (under 70) and long-lived (less than 85). Age-related changes in TCR beta repertoire diversity were measured in the study by deep sequencing normalized with unique cDNA molecular identifiers. For two donors (one aged 18 to 30 and one aged 80 or older), the study analyzed two additional independent replicas of 1 million unique cDNA reads from the same blood draw. To avoid experimental bias, donors of different ages were distributed randomly across sequencing lanes.

Via the germline V gene, CDR1 is SGHRS and CDR2 YFSETQ. V and J are trimmed by 4 bases and 2 bases, and the gene matches miss 5 bases of the junction. CDR3 length: 15 amino acids, cysteine to phenylalanine. The only DNA kept is the CDR3, 45 bases in frame from the first base. At least ten counts were recorded for this clonotype. No antigen is known for it. No base qualities exist here, and no much larger clone lies one base off it. The donors were some 39 Caucasian individuals from Russia, aged 6 to 90 years, who were systemically healthy. Each donor gave around 9.5 milliliters of peripheral blood, collected into EDTA-treated Vacutainer tubes. Ficoll-Paque density-gradient centrifugation was used to isolate PBMCs, with at least 6 million per sample. Trizol reagent was used to extract total RNA from PBMCs, with at least 5.5 micrograms per sample. Naive CD45RAhigh/CD27high T cell percentages were measured by flow cytometry on a PBMC aliquot from every donor.

The full study reports these points: Observed TCR beta diversity per million T cells fell roughly linearly with age, and a significant reduction was already apparent by age approximately 40. Total diversity estimates from one million sequenced T cells were considered lower bounds and underestimates. Compared with the aged group, the long-lived group had more naive CD4+ T cells, fewer expanded clones and increased TCR diversity, suggesting age selection. Conclusive comparison of naive and antigen-experienced compartments was prevented by the profiling of bulk unsorted PBMCs. Because donor CMV infection status was unknown, age-related changes in expanded clonotypes were potentially confounded. A strong correlation was found between observed TCR beta diversity and the percentage of naive T cells measured by flow cytometry.

The method behind the library was 5' RACE. For sequencing, an Illumina HiSeq 2500 was employed. The second PCR ran for roughly 7 to 11 cycles and used a J-beta primer mix along with a sample-barcoded 5' primer. A template-switch 5' adaptor carrying 12 random nucleotides introduced a unique molecular identifier onto each TCR beta cDNA molecule. Each sample yielded at least 3 million CDR3-containing paired-end reads. First-strand cDNA synthesis was performed from all RNA using the Mint cDNA synthesis kit, with priming by a TRBC-specific oligonucleotide. All cDNA was treated with uracil-DNA glycosylase and then went through a first 18-cycle PCR with the universal primers M1SS and BC2_uni_R. Concerning the study's data processing: Normalization of each sample was performed by random selection of 1 million high-quality reads, each carrying a distinct molecular identifier. Reads sharing molecular identifiers were discarded rather than binned into consensus sequences. CDR3 identification, clonotype clustering and error correction used MiTCR with a Q25 quality threshold and the strictest error-elimination algorithm. Lower-bound total TCR beta diversity was estimated with a nonparametric unseen species model using Euler transformation. The raw public data were reprocessed by TCRdb itself: fastp quality trimming at Q25, MiXCR clonotype calling, in-frame beta chains only. Each CDR3 protein appears once, grouped with its most common genes and DNA. None of the V and J calls come from the authors' own analysis; TCRdb made them. The sample table lists about 590,000 distinct CDR3 sequences, about 30% of them with a count of one. The ten top clones hold about 15% of the sample.

The chain was built from TRBV5-1 and TRBJ1-5, with 8 bases aligning to TRBD1. Sequences were obtained from blood. The receptor's source is an elderly woman in good health. The nucleotide sequence reads TGCGCCAGCAGCCCGACAGGGGCTGGCAATCAGCCCCAGCATTTT. Its coded protein is CASSPTGAGNQPQHF.